This T cell receptor beta chain was identified during a study of CD8+ T cells in alopecia areata. Extraction of RNA preceded its reverse transcription into cDNA, which served as the sequencing template. Produced via immunoSEQ multiplex PCR; TCRdb's table is partial and in-frame only. The table has around 140,000 clones, less than 70% seen once. Treatment described: oral pan-JAK inhibitor, 5-10 mg twice daily. Germline CDR1 is SGDLS and CDR2 is YYNGEE. The V segment lost 2 bases and the J segment 0 bases; nucleotides outside the gene matches: 2. CDR3 length equals 15 residues. This clone has a single count.

This TCR was recovered from a human donor with alopecia areata. The rearrangement links TRBV9 to TRBJ1-5; 7 bases map to TRBD1. This specimen was CD8+ T cells sorted from blood, taken at week 4, from a patient treated with tofacitinib. The CDR3 DNA is TGTGCCAGCAGCGTGGGACAGAATAGCAATCAGCCCCAGCATTTT. This translates into CASSVGQNSNQPQHF.